This T cell receptor beta chain was identified during a study of naive and memory T cell subsets. Overall study results and limits: TCR transcript changes with activation or differentiation may affect this RNA method.

V gave up 6 bases and J gave up 4 bases, with 10 bases separating them. Germline V gene sequence: CDR1 DFQATT, CDR2 SNEGSKA (reference sequence). The CDR3 covers 13 residues. Whole blood, 2.5 ml, came from adult healthy volunteers. TCR cDNA received a 3' ligated oligonucleotide that carried a UMI. Input was about 1 to 1,100 ng of DNase-treated total RNA without cell sorting. Reverse transcription of blood and skin TCR RNA was primed at alpha and beta constant regions. The SP2 primer and nested alpha and beta constant region primers amplified ligated cDNA in four rounds. TCRdb processed the 5' RACE reads anew with MiXCR; each CDR3 protein has one entry. The sample consists of more than 25,000 distinct CDR3 sequences, roughly 25% of them appearing once. This clonotype was seen many times. The antigen is unknown.

V is TRBV20-1 and J is TRBJ2-6; unclear D gene. This sequence was found in a female donor in good health. The CDR3 coding sequence is TGCAGTGCCGAACACGGAGGGGCCAACGTCCTGACTTTC. The encoded protein is CSAEHGGANVLTF.